This entry lists 27 T cell receptor beta chains sequenced from one sample in a study of blood T cell repertoires in COVID-19. The protocol was immunoSEQ multiplex PCR, while the TCRdb copy is restricted to in-frame clones and leaves out a portion. Among over 50,000 clones, around 83% were seen once, and the ten largest hold about an eighth. The sample comprised peripheral blood. These receptors were taken from a man between 65 and 80 years old with active COVID-19.

The J gene is TRBJ1-2, the V gene TRBV15; TRBD1 agrees at 7 bases. This CDR3 has 13 amino acids. Trimming removed 8 bases from V and 4 bases from J; junction bases left unmatched: 7. From germline, CDR1 is LNHNV and CDR2 YYDKDF (reference sequence). The CDR3 loop reads CATGRGGGYGYTF. DNA for the CDR3: TGTGCCACCGGGAGAGGGGGCGGCTATGGCTACACCTTC.

V is TRBV6-5 and J is TRBJ2-5, with 12 bases aligning to TRBD2. Germline CDR1 is MNHEY and CDR2 is SVGAGI. With V trimmed by 1 base and J by 3 bases, 3 bases remained unmatched. This CDR3 comprises 16 residues. The chain's CDR3 is CASSYFTSGGKETQYF. The CDR3 coding sequence is TGTGCCAGCAGTTACTTCACTAGCGGGGGGAAAGAGACCCAGTACTTC.

The chain is built from TRBV28 and TRBJ2-7, with 10 bases aligning to TRBD1. The ends lost 8 bases at V and 0 bases at J; junction bases unmatched: 7. CDR3 length: 15 amino acids. Germline CDR1 reads MDHEN; CDR2 reads SYDVKM. CDR3 in amino acids: CASGSGQGSSYEQYF. CDR3 sequence (DNA): TGTGCCAGCGGGTCGGGACAGGGGAGCTCCTACGAGCAGTACTTC.

This rearrangement joins TRBV6-5 to TRBJ2-7; TRBD1 aligns across 8 bases. There are 15 residues in the CDR3. Germline V CDR1 and CDR2: MNHEY, SVGAGI. Trimming cost V 2 bases and J 1 base; bases outside gene matches: 4. CDR3 in DNA: TGTGCCAGCAGTTACCGTGACAGGGGATCCTACGAGCAGTACTTC. Protein sequence: CASSYRDRGSYEQYF.

This clone was recorded only once. V and J are TRBV5-1 and TRBJ2-5, with D maybe TRBD2 (6 bases). Deletions cut 9 bases from V and 4 bases from J, with 19 bases between. Germline CDR1 SGHRS, CDR2 YFSETQ. CDR3 size: 14 residues. CDR3 bases: TGCGCCACACGAGCGGGCCTGATCCGAGAGACCCAGTACTTC. Protein product: CATRAGLIRETQYF.

This clone has a single count. V is TRBV9 and J is TRBJ1-2; 7 nucleotides line up with TRBD1. Unmatched junction bases numbered 12, after V lost 4 bases and J lost 6 bases. Germline CDR1 reads SGDLS; CDR2 reads YYNGEE. The CDR3 is 15 amino acids. In nucleotides, the CDR3 is TGTGCCAGCAGCCCCCTAGCGACAGGGCGACATGGCTACACCTTC. Translating it yields CASSPLATGRHGYTF.

The CDR3 loop is CASSPGQSYGYTF. CDR3 DNA: TGTGCCAGCAGCCCCGGACAGTCCTATGGCTACACCTTC. V gene TRBV14 combines with J gene TRBJ1-2; D may be TRBD1 (6 bases). The CDR3 loop spans 13 amino acids. With 4 bases removed from V and 4 bases from J, the gap between germline ends came to 10 bases. Germline lookup yields CDR1 SGHDN and CDR2 FVKESK.

The chain has TRBV18 and TRBJ1-1; 7 nucleotides match TRBD1. CDR1 and CDR2 from the germline V gene are KGHSH and LQKENI. J gave up 2 bases and V 2 bases, and 5 bases lay outside the gene matches. The CDR3 consists of 15 residues. The CDR3 coding sequence is TGTGCCAGCTCACCAACGGGACAGCTAAACACTGAAGCTTTCTTT. As protein: CASSPTGQLNTEAFF.

V gene TRBV6-5 combines with J gene TRBJ2-7, with D possibly being TRBD1 (5 bases). V was pared by 5 bases and J by 1 base, with 12 bases between. Germline V CDR1 and CDR2: MNHEY, SVGAGI. The CDR3 is 14 amino acids. CDR3 protein: CASSLTGASYEQYF. The CDR3 DNA is TGTGCCAGCAGTCTAACAGGCGCATCCTACGAGCAGTACTTC.

This chain joins TRBV25-1 and TRBJ1-1; D unresolved. There are 12 residues in the CDR3. The germline CDR1 and CDR2 sequences are MGHDK and SYGVNS. Trimming took 3 bases from V and 10 from J, leaving 12 bases between them. The CDR3: CASSDRRGGAFF. In DNA form, the CDR3 reads TGTGCCAGCAGTGATCGACGTGGCGGAGCTTTCTTT. Filled out from reference TRBV25-1 and TRBJ1-1, the complete variable domain reads EADIYQTPRYLVIGTGKKITLECSQTMGHDKMYWYQQDPGMELHLIHYSYGVNSTEKGDLSSESTVSRIRTEHFPLTLESARPSHTSQYLCASSDRRGGAFFGQGTRLTVV.

This chain connects TRBV27 to TRBJ2-1; 10 bases fit TRBD2. Germline CDR1 is MNHEY and CDR2 is SMNVEV (reference sequence). The CDR3 has 19 amino acids. V shed 5 bases, J shed 10 bases, and the junction held 23 bases outside the gene matches. In DNA form, the CDR3 reads TGTGCCAGCAGTCTAGGGCTAGCGGGGGCCCGGAGGGTCAATGGCGAGCAGTTCTTC. Protein sequence: CASSLGLAGARRVNGEQFF.

The chain couples TRBV7-2 to TRBJ2-1; 8 positions match TRBD2. This CDR3 is built from 14 residues. CDR1 SGHTA and CDR2 FQGNSA come from the germline V gene. Trimming removed 3 bases from V and 3 bases from J; junction bases left unmatched: 1. DNA of the CDR3: TGTGCCAGCAGCTTGAGCGGGAGCTACAATGAGCAGTTCTTC. As protein: CASSLSGSYNEQFF.

This clone was observed a single time. DNA of the CDR3: TGTGCCAGCAGTGAGGACCGGACAGGGTGGGACACTGAAGCTTTCTTT. Translating gives CASSEDRTGWDTEAFF. The chain couples TRBV6-4 to TRBJ1-1; TRBD1 matches 8 bases. Germline lookup yields CDR1 MRHNA and CDR2 SNTAGT. The V gene end was trimmed by 3 bases and the J gene end by 3 bases; junction bases not matched to a gene: 9. This CDR3 has 16 amino acids.

The chain joins TRBV2 to TRBJ2-6; 7 bases are a match to TRBD1. The germline V gene has CDR1 SNHLY and CDR2 FYNNEI. The length of the CDR3 is 18 residues. The V segment lost 7 bases and the J segment 1 base; nucleotides outside the gene matches: 13. The CDR3 nucleotides read TGTGCCAGCACCCTGGTGGACAGGCTTCGGTCTGGGGCCAACGTCCTGACTTTC. Protein: CASTLVDRLRSGANVLTF.

V is TRBV5-6 and J is TRBJ1-4; 9 positions agree with TRBD1. The CDR3 loop spans 16 amino acids. The V and J ends lost 3 bases and 8 bases, in that order; junction bases with no gene match: 11. CDR1 SGHDT and CDR2 YYEEEE come from the germline V gene. DNA for the CDR3: TGTGCCAGCAGCTCCGAGCTTGACAGGGGGACCGAAAAACTGTTTTTT. Translating it yields CASSSELDRGTEKLFF.

The V and J genes are TRBV2 and TRBJ1-1; 7 nucleotides align to TRBD1. V was pared by 5 bases and J by 2 bases, with 5 bases of the junction left unmatched. CDR3 length: 14 residues. From germline, CDR1 is SNHLY and CDR2 FYNNEI. Here the CDR3 reads CASSFDRANTEAFF. DNA of the CDR3: TGTGCCAGCAGTTTTGACAGGGCCAACACTGAAGCTTTCTTT.

This chain joins TRBV5-1 and TRBJ1-6; D is possibly TRBD1 (5 bases). The germline V gene has CDR1 SGHRS and CDR2 YFSETQ. The CDR3 runs 15 residues. V was trimmed by 1 base and J by 7 bases, leaving 12 bases between them. CDR3 in amino acids: CASSLRTGGNSPLHF. DNA for the CDR3: TGCGCCAGCAGCTTGAGGACCGGGGGAAATTCACCCCTCCACTTT.

The V and J genes are TRBV28 and TRBJ2-6, with 9 bases matching TRBD1. The V gene end was trimmed by 6 bases and the J gene end by 6 bases; junction bases not matched to a gene: 9. Per germline, CDR1 MDHEN and CDR2 SYDVKM. The CDR3 runs 16 residues. The CDR3 nucleotides read TGTGCCAGCAGAGCGATACAGGGGGCGGAGGCCAACGTCCTGACTTTC. Translated: CASRAIQGAEANVLTF.

The rearrangement uses TRBV15 and TRBJ1-5, with D unresolved. V was pared by 3 bases and J by 4 bases, with 13 bases between. The CDR3 has 15 residues. Germline values: CDR1 LNHNV, CDR2 YYDKDF (reference sequence). In nucleotides, the CDR3 is TGTGCCACCAGCAGGAGGGAGCTTATTAATCAGCCCCAGCATTTT. This encodes CATSRRELINQPQHF.

V gene TRBV28 combines with J gene TRBJ1-6; no reliable D call. V dropped 6 bases and J dropped 0 bases, with 6 bases sitting between them. The CDR3 is made up of 14 amino acids. CDR1 and CDR2 (germline): MDHEN, SYDVKM. The CDR3 DNA reads as TGTGCCAGCAGCACAAGCTCCTATAATTCACCCCTCCACTTT. This translates into CASSTSSYNSPLHF.

V and J are TRBV7-2 and TRBJ2-3; 8 bases fit TRBD1. V shed 0 bases, J shed 3 bases, and the junction held 8 bases outside the gene matches. The CDR3 sequence is 17 residues long. Germline CDR1 and CDR2: SGHTA and FQGNSA. In DNA form, the CDR3 reads TGTGCCAGCAGCTTAGCTGGGCAGGGGGCTAGGACAGATACGCAGTATTTT. Encoded protein: CASSLAGQGARTDTQYF.

The chain combines TRBV7-6 with TRBJ2-2; weak D call: TRBD2 (6 bases). This CDR3 spans 17 amino acids. CDR1 SGHVS and CDR2 FNYEAQ come from the germline V gene. V was trimmed by 5 bases and J by 0 bases, leaving 16 bases between them. This chain's CDR3 is CASSPSTRAANTGELFF. The CDR3 region has the DNA TGTGCCAGCAGCCCGTCGACTAGAGCCGCGAACACCGGGGAGCTGTTTTTT.

The chain joins TRBV19 to TRBJ1-2; D possibly corresponds to TRBD1 (6 bases). V was trimmed by 6 bases and J by 0 bases, leaving 17 bases between them. The CDR3 consists of 16 residues. CDR1 is LNHDA, CDR2 SQIVND, per germline (reference sequence). CDR3 loop: CASSYIRQASNYGYTF. CDR3 DNA sequence: TGTGCCAGTAGCTACATTCGACAGGCTTCTAACTATGGCTACACCTTC. Looking up the rest from reference TRBV19 and TRBJ1-2 gives the full variable domain: DGGITQSPKYLFRKEGQNVTLSCEQNLNHDAMYWYRQDPGQGLRLIYYSQIVNDFQKGDIAEGYSVSREKKESFPLTVTSAQKNPTAFYLCASSYIRQASNYGYTFGSGTRLTVV.

The genes are TRBV9 and TRBJ1-2; 7 bases fit TRBD1. The CDR3 totals 16 residues. Germline assignment: CDR1 SGDLS and CDR2 YYNGEE. J gave up 4 bases and V 3 bases, and 12 bases lay outside the gene matches. The CDR3, as DNA: TGTGCCAGCAGCGCTGGGGACAGCCTACCGACCTATGGCTACACCTTC. Translated: CASSAGDSLPTYGYTF.

The chain uses TRBV19 and TRBJ1-1; D possibly corresponds to TRBD1 (5 bases). The V end lost 6 bases, the J end lost 5 bases, and 10 bases lay between the germline ends. This CDR3 has 12 residues. Looked up from germline, CDR1 is LNHDA and CDR2 is SQIVND (reference sequence). CDR3 bases: TGTGCCAGTAGCCCCGGGGGTACTGAAGCTTTCTTT. Its protein is CASSPGGTEAFF.

This clone appeared a single time. The chain carries TRBV9 and TRBJ1-2; no definite D call. This CDR3 contains 13 residues. CDR1 and CDR2 from the germline V gene are SGDLS and YYNGEE. Trimming stripped 4 bases from V and 4 bases from J, with 11 bases between. CDR3 amino acids: CASSSHPIYGYTF. Here the CDR3 DNA reads TGTGCCAGCAGCTCCCATCCAATCTATGGCTACACCTTC.

The chain combines TRBV18 with TRBJ1-1; a weak D match, TRBD1 (6 bases). V was trimmed by 4 bases and J by 0 bases, leaving 18 bases between them. Germline loops: CDR1 KGHSH, CDR2 LQKENI. This CDR3 has 17 residues. This CDR3 is CASSRSRPGQVNTEAFF. The CDR3 DNA sequence: TGTGCCAGCTCACGCTCCCGTCCGGGACAAGTGAACACTGAAGCTTTCTTT.